The sequence of this TCR beta chain was determined in a study of blood T cells in healthy people across ages. Between the trimmed V and J ends, which lost 4 bases and 11 bases, there was a span of 23 bases. The germline V gene has CDR1 SQVTM and CDR2 ANQGSEA. CDR3 length: 14 residues. Then a second PCR, running roughly 7 to 12 cycles, was carried out with a sample-barcoded 5' primer and a J-beta primer mix. TCRdb re-called the 5' RACE reads with MiXCR, one entry per CDR3 protein. The sample gives some 760,000 distinct CDR3 sequences, approximately 25% of which show up once; more than 7.5% is in the top ten. About this clonotype itself: Its antigen remains unidentified.

Study-level points and caveats: Both higher diversity and more naive CD4+ cells marked long-lived donors when set against aged donors.

These data were also reused for a study on T cells of mothers and their children. As reported in that work: The extracted RNA was employed in its entirety for cDNA synthesis, at roughly 1.5 ug per 15 ul. Over 9.5 million reads per mother and 2.5 million to 3 million per child were obtained.

The V and J genes are TRBV29-1 and TRBJ1-2; a possible D gene is TRBD1 (5 bases). The source of this sequence is a boy between 10 and 17 years old in good health. Sequencing was carried out using blood. For the CDR3, the DNA is TGCAGCGTTGCCCCTAGTGGGACGGGGGTTTTATACACCTTC. The encoded protein is CSVAPSGTGVLYTF.